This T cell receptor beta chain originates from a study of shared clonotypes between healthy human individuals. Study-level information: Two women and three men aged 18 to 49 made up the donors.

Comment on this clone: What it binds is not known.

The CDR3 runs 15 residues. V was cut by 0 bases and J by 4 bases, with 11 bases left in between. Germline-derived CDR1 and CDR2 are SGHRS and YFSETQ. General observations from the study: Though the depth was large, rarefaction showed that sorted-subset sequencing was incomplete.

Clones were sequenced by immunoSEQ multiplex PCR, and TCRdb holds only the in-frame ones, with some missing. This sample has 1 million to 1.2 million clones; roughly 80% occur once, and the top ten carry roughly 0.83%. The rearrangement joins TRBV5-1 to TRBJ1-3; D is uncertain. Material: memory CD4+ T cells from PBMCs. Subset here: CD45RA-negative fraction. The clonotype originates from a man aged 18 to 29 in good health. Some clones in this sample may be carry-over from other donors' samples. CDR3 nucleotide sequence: TGCGCCAGCAGCTTGGATCAGAGATCAGGAAACACCATATATTTT. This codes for CASSLDQRSGNTIYF.